This note documents a single TCR beta chain sequence. Its target is not known. The germline gives CDR1 SGHRS, CDR2 YFSETQ. This CDR3 comprises 15 residues. Trimming left V 0 bases short and J 7 bases short, with 16 bases between. This sample is drawn from a study of shared clonotypes between healthy human individuals. General study results and limits: Only a few donors were included, so the genetic and exposure-history diversity represented was limited.

An even split of each subset's genomic DNA across several immunoSEQ plates was performed. Replicate PCRs from sorted subsets contained 200 ng DNA, which is around 30,000 T cell genomes. Sequenced by immunoSEQ multiplex PCR; TCRdb stores in-frame clones only, minus some. The sample holds around 2.5 million clones, 93% seen once. A CD45RA-negative memory subset and a CD45RA+ naive subset were separated from the CD4+ cells. The source material was naive CD4+ T cells from PBMCs. Regarding subset: CD45RA+ positively selected. The chain uses TRBV5-1 and TRBJ1-2; maybe TRBD1 (6 bases). The TCR was taken from a young man in good health. Some clones in this sample may be carry-over from other donors' samples. The CDR3 nucleotides read TGCGCCAGCAGCTTGGTTCCGGGGGCGCGGGCTGGCTACACCTTC. It is translated as CASSLVPGARAGYTF.